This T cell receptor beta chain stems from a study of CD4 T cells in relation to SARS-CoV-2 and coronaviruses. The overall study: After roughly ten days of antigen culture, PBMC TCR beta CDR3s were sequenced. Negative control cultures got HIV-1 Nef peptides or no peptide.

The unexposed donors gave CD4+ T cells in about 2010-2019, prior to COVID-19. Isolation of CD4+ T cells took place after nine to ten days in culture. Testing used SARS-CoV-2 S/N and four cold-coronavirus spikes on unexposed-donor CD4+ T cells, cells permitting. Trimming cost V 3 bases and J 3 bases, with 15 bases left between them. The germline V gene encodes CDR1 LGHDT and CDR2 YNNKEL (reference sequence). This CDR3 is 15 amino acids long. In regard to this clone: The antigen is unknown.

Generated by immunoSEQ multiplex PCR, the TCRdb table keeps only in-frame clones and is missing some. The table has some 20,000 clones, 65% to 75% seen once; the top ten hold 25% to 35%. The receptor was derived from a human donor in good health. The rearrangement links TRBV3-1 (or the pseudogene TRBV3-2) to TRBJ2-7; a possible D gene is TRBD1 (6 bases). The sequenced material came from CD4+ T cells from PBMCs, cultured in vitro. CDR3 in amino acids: CASSHGDRLFYEQYF. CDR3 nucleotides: TGTGCCAGCAGCCACGGAGACAGGTTATTCTACGAGCAGTACTTC.